This entry features one T cell receptor (beta chain) sequence. Only a few counts were recorded for this clonotype. The target of this receptor is not known. Base qualities are missing; no much larger clone stands one base away. TCR alpha and beta CDR3 regions were amplified with the iRepertoire nested amplicon-rescue multiplex PCR (arm-PCR) platform from RNA. For one-step reverse transcription and amplification, roughly 100-450 ng of tissue mRNA or PBMC total RNA was used as input. After bead purification, a secondary multiplex PCR added Illumina adapters, and libraries were gel-purified between 200 and 400 bp. Libraries carried internal 6-nucleotide barcodes used for demultiplexing. Sequencing of the libraries was done on an Illumina MiSeq using 2x220 or 2x250 nucleotide paired-end reads. As for the original processing: Paired reads were merged with FLASH 1.2.11 and aligned to the GRCh37 human genome with BWA-MEM before extracting TRA and TRB reads. V and J assignment used an IMGT-derived reference of cassette sequences and CDR3 motifs that included pseudogenes. Reads were translated in three frames, and productive CDR3s were defined by a C…FGXG motif without stop codons. Unique combinations of V-J cassette pair and CDR3 amino acid sequence were defined as clonotypes. Filtering of reads was based on Hamming distance, with the threshold set by the sequence error rate of each sample in mapped regions. TCRdb took the public reads, trimmed them with fastp at Q25, ran MiXCR for clone calling and kept in-frame beta chains. Rows are unified per CDR3 protein, each entry keeping the most common DNA and genes. TCRdb's processing, not the study's, gives the V and J calls here. The sample profile shows about 140,000 distinct CDR3 sequences; more than 35% of them were found once. The ten largest account for more than 15% of the sample.

The data were obtained in a study of glioma-infiltrating T cells (dated by TCRdb to the mid-2010s). Describing the broader study: Sequencing of TCR alpha- and beta-chain repertoires was performed on glioma tissue, on non-neoplastic brain tissue, and on matched peripheral blood mononuclear cells. Three low-grade glioma patients, fewer than 10 primary glioblastoma patients and three non-glioma patients contributing non-neoplastic brain tissue were included in the paired cohort. To measure divergence between tissue and blood T-cell populations, each tissue-infiltrating repertoire was compared with the peripheral blood repertoire of the same patient.

Including the terminal cysteine and phenylalanine, the CDR3 comprises 17 residues. CDR3 DNA is the only sequence kept; it has 51 bases, read in frame from the first base. According to the germline V gene, CDR1 reads MNHEY and CDR2 reads SVGEGT. The germline V and J ends show losses of 6 bases and 1 base respectively, and no gene match explains 11 bases of the junction. Study-wide conclusions, independent of this receptor: Small numbers underpinned the group comparisons: under ten glioblastoma patients, three low-grade glioma patients and three non-neoplastic patients. In non-neoplastic patients, VJ-independent divergence between tissue and blood fell below expectation, whereas in all gliomas, and especially in low-grade gliomas, the divergence rose above expectation. Only a very small number of CDR3 sequences turned up in both tissue and blood, a result put down to high CDR3 diversity combined with limited sampling.

This clonotype was sampled from a human donor with low-grade glioma or glioblastoma, undergoing nonglioma brain surgery, or in good health (not recorded which). The chain is assembled from TRBV6-2 or TRBV6-3 and TRBJ1-1; the central 10 bases match TRBD1. Sample: glioma tissue, nonneoplastic brain tissue, or PBMCs (not recorded which). At the DNA level, the sequence is TGTGCCAGCAGACCTCCGGGACAGGGGAGGGGGAACACTGAAGCTTTCTTT. This encodes CASRPPGQGRGNTEAFF.